The present entry profiles one TCR beta chain with its context. Its antigen is still unknown. Produced via immunoSEQ multiplex PCR; TCRdb's table is partial and in-frame only. The repertoire holds around 41,000 clones, with 70% to 85% as singletons. These data come from a study of immune evolution from preneoplasia to lung adenocarcinoma. Patient tissue came from resections in Japan or China, 2014–2017. General study points: T cell clonality was higher in KRAS-mutant than EGFR-mutant or wild-type nodules. Top clone frequencies peaked in normal lung, apparently declining through invasive adenocarcinoma. Later-stage lesions appeared to have more T cells, more diversity, less clonality.

The TCR originated in a person between 60 and 69 years old with lung adenocarcinoma. Sequencing used FFPE invasive lung adenocarcinoma tissue.

As DNA, the CDR3 is TGTGCCAGCAGCTTAGGGGATAGCGGGGCAAGCTCCTACAATGAGCAGTTCTTC. This codes for CASSLGDSGASSYNEQFF. The V call is TRBV11-3, the J call TRBJ2-1, with TRBD2 matching over 8 bases. Germline values: CDR1 SGHNT, CDR2 YENEEA. There are 18 residues in the CDR3. J was trimmed by 0 bases and V by 1 base; bases with no gene match: 8. Looking up the rest from reference TRBV11-3 and TRBJ2-1 gives the full variable domain: EAGVVQSPRYKIIEKKQPVAFWCNPISGHNTLYWYLQNLGQGPELLIRYENEEAVDDSQLPKDRFSAERLKGVDSTLKIQPAELGDSAVYLCASSLGDSGASSYNEQFFGPGTRLTVL.